The source of this TCR beta chain is a study of blood T cells in healthy people across ages. Every sample had a minimum of 6 million PBMCs isolated. Through a sample-barcoded 5' primer and a J-beta primer mix, a second PCR was run for roughly 7 to 11 cycles. All cDNA molecules were each tagged by a template-switch adaptor with 12 random nucleotides. TCRdb re-called the 5' RACE reads with MiXCR, one entry per CDR3 protein. The sample has some 730,000 distinct CDR3 sequences, 22% seen once; the top ten hold 22%. This CDR3 is 16 amino acids long. Whole-study results and caveats: Compared with aged donors, long-lived donors showed fewer expanded clones, suggesting selection.

This clonotype was observed a single time. Its specificity is unknown. Sequence at one end of the junction differs from germline and may be a read error. The TCR sequence derives from a man in his sixties or seventies in good health. The gene calls are TRBV12-3 or TRBV12-4 and TRBJ1-4, with D possibly TRBD1 on 5 matching bases. The source material was blood. The CDR3, as DNA: TGTGCCAGCAGTTTGGGGGGTCGTCCAACCAATGAAAAACTGTTTTTT. Amino acid sequence: CASSLGGRPTNEKLFF.